A selection of T cell receptor beta chains follows, all from one sample in a study of a mutant IDH1 vaccine in newly diagnosed glioma. Measured with immunoSEQ multiplex PCR; TCRdb has only the in-frame clones, and not every one. The sample includes approximately 60,000 clones, roughly nine tenths seen only once; the top ten take more than 1.5%. Their target antigens are unknown. Material: PBMCs, obtained from a glioma patient whose treatment included an IDH1 peptide vaccine. These receptors were taken from a man aged 35 to 55 with glioma. Both conserved end residues are part of each CDR3. The order of the fields is D gene, clone size, V gene, J gene, CDR3 DNA, CDR3 protein. The D gene is left open where the match is weak. Clone size is not always given. Where it is, it says once, few, many or a class for expanded clones.

D: -; size: once; V: TRBV19; J: TRBJ1-2; DNA: TGTGCCAGTAGTATAGGAGGGGCTGGCTACACCTTC; CDR3: CASSIGGAGYTF
D: TRBD1; size: -; V: TRBV6-6; J: TRBJ2-4; DNA: TGTGCCAGCAGCCCCAGTGCCGGACAGGGACACATTCAGTACTTC; CDR3: CASSPSAGQGHIQYF
D: -; size: -; V: TRBV7-9; J: TRBJ1-1; DNA: TGTGCCAGCAGCTTGTCGGGAAACACTGAAGCTTTCTTT; CDR3: CASSLSGNTEAFF
D: -; size: once; V: TRBV2; J: TRBJ2-7; DNA: TGTGCCAGCAGTGACAAGTTTTACGAGCAGTACTTC; CDR3: CASSDKFYEQYF
D: -; size: -; V: TRBV7-9; J: TRBJ2-3; DNA: TGTGCCAGTCAGCTTATTGGTTTCGATACGCAGTATTTT; CDR3: CASQLIGFDTQYF
D: -; size: -; V: TRBV15; J: TRBJ2-1; DNA: TGTGCCACCAGCAGAGGCCAGGGATCGAGTGAGCAGTTCTTC; CDR3: CATSRGQGSSEQFF
D: TRBD1; size: -; V: TRBV5-4; J: TRBJ1-2; DNA: TGTGCCAGCAGCTTTTCCAGGGGGATCTATGGCTACACCTTC; CDR3: CASSFSRGIYGYTF
D: -; size: -; V: TRBV2; J: TRBJ2-5; DNA: TGTGCCAGCAGGCCAGGACTTCTCCAAGAGACCCAGTACTTC; CDR3: CASRPGLLQETQYF
D: -; size: -; V: TRBV28; J: TRBJ1-2; DNA: TGTGCCAGCAGCCGCGATCGCGGCTATGGCTACACCTTC; CDR3: CASSRDRGYGYTF
D: TRBD1; size: -; V: TRBV2; J: TRBJ1-1; DNA: TGTGCCAGCAGTGACCCAGGACAGGGGCGAACTGAAGCTTTCTTT; CDR3: CASSDPGQGRTEAFF
D: TRBD1; size: -; V: TRBV6-5; J: TRBJ2-2; DNA: TGTGCCAGCAGCCCTACAGGGGGCATCACCGGGGAGCTGTTTTTT; CDR3: CASSPTGGITGELFF
D: -; size: few; V: TRBV29-1; J: TRBJ1-1; DNA: TGCAGCGTTGAGTCCACCCCGAACACTGAAGCTTTCTTT; CDR3: CSVESTPNTEAFF
D: TRBD2; size: -; V: TRBV19; J: TRBJ2-7; DNA: TGTGCCAGTAGTGGACTAGCGGGAGGGCCTAGTGCGCAGTACTTC; CDR3: CASSGLAGGPSAQYF
D: -; size: -; V: TRBV9; J: TRBJ2-2; DNA: TGTGCCAGCAGCGTAGTCCCGTCTGGGGAGCTGTTTTTT; CDR3: CASSVVPSGELFF
D: -; size: -; V: TRBV15; J: TRBJ2-3; DNA: TGTGCCACCAGCAGGGACTATCCGGAGGGAGATACGCAGTATTTT; CDR3: CATSRDYPEGDTQYF
D: TRBD1; size: -; V: TRBV27; J: TRBJ1-1; DNA: TGTGCCAGCAGCATTTCAAGAGGGGGACAGCCAACCTTGAACACTGAAGCTTTCTTT; CDR3: CASSISRGGQPTLNTEAFF
D: -; size: -; V: TRBV5-6; J: TRBJ1-1; DNA: TGTGCCAGCAGCTTAGGGGGGGTCACTGAAGCTTTCTTT; CDR3: CASSLGGVTEAFF
D: -; size: -; V: TRBV27; J: TRBJ2-7; DNA: TGTGCCAGCAAATCCTACTACGAGCAGTACTTC; CDR3: CASKSYYEQYF
D: TRBD1; size: -; V: TRBV9; J: TRBJ2-7; DNA: TGTGCCAGCAGCGTAGAGTGGAGGACAGGGTGGAGCGAGCAGTACTTC; CDR3: CASSVEWRTGWSEQYF
D: TRBD2; size: -; V: TRBV27; J: TRBJ2-7; DNA: TGTGCCAGCAGACCTAGCGGGAGCCATTCCTACGAGCAGTACTTC; CDR3: CASRPSGSHSYEQYF
D: -; size: -; V: TRBV5-1; J: TRBJ2-7; DNA: TGCGCCAGCAGCGAATGGGGGCAGGGCCGGGAGCAGTACTTC; CDR3: CASSEWGQGREQYF
D: -; size: -; V: TRBV19; J: TRBJ2-5; DNA: TGTGCCAGTAATAACGGCGGGGCGGCACCTCCGGAGACCCAGTACTTC; CDR3: CASNNGGAAPPETQYF
D: -; size: few; V: TRBV5-1; J: TRBJ2-7; DNA: TGCGCCAGCAGCACCCCGACAGGAACCTACGAGCAGTACTTC; CDR3: CASSTPTGTYEQYF
D: -; size: -; V: TRBV6-6; J: TRBJ2-2; DNA: TGTGCCAGCAGTTTCACAGGGAGCACCGGGGAGCTGTTTTTT; CDR3: CASSFTGSTGELFF
D: -; size: once; V: TRBV4-1; J: TRBJ2-7; DNA: TGCGCCAGCAGCCAAGTCGACAGGACCCACGAGCAGTACTTC; CDR3: CASSQVDRTHEQYF
D: TRBD1; size: -; V: TRBV4-1; J: TRBJ1-5; DNA: TGCGCCAGCAGCCAAGATCCCGACAGGGATAGCAATCAGCCCCAGCATTTT; CDR3: CASSQDPDRDSNQPQHF
D: -; size: -; V: TRBV6-6; J: TRBJ1-1; DNA: TGTGCCAGCAGTTGGGACGGGAACACTGAAGCTTTCTTT; CDR3: CASSWDGNTEAFF
D: -; size: -; V: TRBV18; J: TRBJ2-7; DNA: TGTGCCAGCTCGGCCCCTCTAGGGCCCTACGAGCAGTACTTC; CDR3: CASSAPLGPYEQYF
D: -; size: -; V: TRBV7-2; J: TRBJ2-7; DNA: TGTGCCAGCAGCGTGACAGGCAACGAGCAGTACTTC; CDR3: CASSVTGNEQYF
D: -; size: once; V: TRBV12-2; J: TRBJ1-2; DNA: TGTGCAAGTCGCTTAGTTCGGGCAGGTCGGGATGGCTACACCTTC; CDR3: CASRLVRAGRDGYTF
D: -; size: -; V: TRBV10-3; J: TRBJ1-2; DNA: TGTGCCATCAGTGATGTGGGGCGAGAGTATGGCTACACCTTC; CDR3: CAISDVGREYGYTF